These 19 T cell receptor beta chains were all obtained from the same sample, sequenced in a study. One entry per CDR3 protein results from TCRdb running MiXCR on the 5' RACE reads. The sample shows around 34,000 distinct CDR3 sequences, roughly 27% of them seen only once. Treg sorting used a CD4+CD25+CD127-/low gate. The sample comprised tumor-infiltrating Tregs sorted from the breast tumor. These receptors came from a female donor with breast cancer.

This clonotype was recorded many times. V usage is TRBV30 and J usage is TRBJ1-5, with TRBD1 as a possible D gene (5 bases). The CDR3 is made up of 14 amino acids. Germline V lookup: CDR1 GTSNPN, CDR2 SVGIG (reference sequence). CDR3 sequence reads: CAYGGKNSNQPQHF. In DNA form, the CDR3 reads TGTGCTTACGGGGGGAAAAATAGCAATCAGCCCCAGCATTTT. The full variable domain, with the rest looked up from reference TRBV30 and TRBJ1-5, is SQTIHQWPATLVQPVGSPLSLECTVEGTSNPNLYWYRQAAGRGLQLLFYSVGIGQISSEVPQNLSASRPQDRQFILSSKKLLLSDSGFYLCAYGGKNSNQPQHFGDGTRLSIL.

This clonotype was seen many times. CDR3 sequence (DNA): TGTGCCACCAGCAGAGATGATCGGGGTAATTTGTATAGGGATCAGCCCCAGCATTTT. Its translation: CATSRDDRGNLYRDQPQHF. The rearrangement joins TRBV15 to TRBJ1-5; D remains unclear. This CDR3 comprises 19 residues. Germline V lookup: CDR1 LNHNV, CDR2 YYDKDF (reference sequence). The V end lost 0 bases, the J end lost 5 bases, and 23 bases lay between the germline ends.

This chain joins TRBV12-3 or TRBV12-4 and TRBJ2-1; the D gene is possibly TRBD1 (5 bases). V lost 7 bases and J 0 bases, leaving 16 bases between the germline ends. The CDR3 runs to 16 residues. This CDR3 reads CASTIRVAISYNEQFF. The CDR3 DNA reads as TGTGCCAGCACCATCAGGGTGGCTATCTCCTACAATGAGCAGTTCTTC.

With regard to this clonotype: One end of the junction fails to match germline, which may point to a read error. The chain employs TRBV3-1 and TRBJ1-1; no definite D call. The CDR3 spans 12 residues. Per germline, CDR1 LGHDT and CDR2 YNNKEL (reference sequence). CDR3 nucleotide sequence: TGTACCAGCAGCCAACAGTACACTGAAGCTTTCTTT. It yields the protein CTSSQQYTEAFF.

Comments on this clonotype: A much larger clonotype is one base distant, so this may be a read error. The chain combines TRBV24-1 with TRBJ2-1, with 7 nucleotides matching TRBD2. Germline trimming cut 0 bases from V and 5 bases from J; bases unmatched to any gene: 3. Looked up from germline, CDR1 is KGHDR and CDR2 is SFDVKD. The CDR3 has 15 residues. The CDR3 here is CATSDLAGAHNEQFF. The DNA of the CDR3 is TGTGCCACCAGTGATTTGGCGGGAGCCCACAATGAGCAGTTCTTC.

This clonotype is a singleton in its sample. DNA for the CDR3: TGCGCCAGCAGCACAGGGTCAGGGGCCAAAAACATTCAGTACTTC. It codes for CASSTGSGAKNIQYF. V and J are TRBV5-1 and TRBJ2-4, with D perhaps TRBD1 (6 bases). This CDR3 spans 15 amino acids. Germline CDR1 reads SGHRS; CDR2 reads YFSETQ. The V and J ends lost 4 bases and 1 base respectively, with 12 bases between them. The whole variable domain, filled in from reference TRBV5-1 and TRBJ2-4, reads KAGVTQTPRYLIKTRGQQVTLSCSPISGHRSVSWYQQTPGQGLQFLFEYFSETQRNKGNFPGRFSGRQFSNSRSEMNVSTLELGDSALYLCASSTGSGAKNIQYFGAGTRLSVL.

This clonotype is labeled medium-sized. The chain joins TRBV7-3 to TRBJ2-6, with 8 bases fitting TRBD1. The CDR3 length is 16 residues. J gave up 1 base and V 5 bases, and 4 bases lay outside the gene matches. Germline V CDR1 and CDR2: SGHTA, FQGTGA. The CDR3 region is CASSQRTGSGANVLTF. DNA of the CDR3: TGTGCCAGCAGCCAACGGACAGGGTCTGGGGCCAACGTCCTGACTTTC.

The rearrangement joins TRBV20-1 to TRBJ1-6; TRBD1 matches 11 bases. J gave up 9 bases and V 0 bases, and 4 bases lay outside the gene matches. The CDR3 length is 15 residues. Germline V lookup: CDR1 DFQATT, CDR2 SNEGSKA (reference sequence). This chain's CDR3 is CSARDPGQGGSPLHF. Written as DNA, the CDR3 is TGCAGTGCTAGAGACCCGGGACAGGGGGGTTCACCCCTCCACTTT.

This clonotype was recorded many times. The chain is built from TRBV7-2 and TRBJ2-7, with no clear D. Germline values: CDR1 SGHTA, CDR2 FQGNSA. This CDR3 is 13 amino acids long. Trimming stripped 3 bases from V and 6 bases from J, with 12 bases between. CDR3 coding DNA: TGTGCCAGCAGCTTCCGGGTTGCTAGCGAGCAGTACTTC. It is translated as CASSFRVASEQYF.

This clonotype was detected a few times. This rearrangement joins TRBV20-1 to TRBJ1-5, with 7 bases lining up with TRBD1. Germline lookup yields CDR1 DFQATT and CDR2 SNEGSKA (reference sequence). The V and J ends lost 1 base and 2 bases, in that order; junction bases with no gene match: 11. The CDR3 runs to 17 residues. In DNA, the CDR3 is TGCAGTGCTAGAGCCCGGGACAGCCTAACTGGCAATCAGCCCCAGCATTTT. This translates into CSARARDSLTGNQPQHF.

The rearrangement links TRBV20-1 to TRBJ2-7, with D possibly being TRBD1 (7 bases). Germline V lookup: CDR1 DFQATT, CDR2 SNEGSKA (reference sequence). V was cut by 3 bases and J by 4 bases, with 16 bases left in between. CDR3 size: 14 residues. CDR3 region: CSARTGRYSYEQYF. In DNA form, the CDR3 reads TGCAGTGCTAGGACAGGGAGGTACTCATACGAGCAGTACTTC.

In DNA form, the CDR3 reads TGTGCCAGCAGCCTCGGACTAGCGGGGGGGGCCGACAATGAGCAGTTCTTC. Translated, it gives CASSLGLAGGADNEQFF. V and J are TRBV11-2 and TRBJ2-1; TRBD2 aligns across 15 bases. CDR3 length equals 17 residues. The V segment lost 5 bases and the J segment 5 bases; nucleotides outside the gene matches: 7. CDR1 is SGHAT and CDR2 is FQNNGV in the germline V gene.

For this clonotype: Being one base from a much bigger clone, this may be a read error. The conserved phenylalanine or tryptophan normally closing the CDR3 is absent here, so this likely arose from a read error. This chain joins TRBV24-1 and TRBJ1-2, with 9 positions matching TRBD1. This CDR3 comprises 14 residues. Germline V gene lookup returns CDR1 KGHDR and CDR2 SFDVKD. V shed 3 bases and J 7 bases; nucleotides not matched to a gene: 5. CDR3 loop: CATSDPGQGPGYTS. The CDR3 nucleotides are TGTGCCACCAGTGATCCCGGACAGGGGCCTGGCTACACCTCC.

To note about this clonotype: A much larger clonotype is one base distant, so this may be a read error. V and J are TRBV5-1 and TRBJ1-1, with D possibly TRBD1 on 6 matching bases. The CDR3 runs 16 residues. Germline V lookup: CDR1 SGHRS, CDR2 YFSETQ. Here the CDR3 DNA reads TGCGCCAGCAGCTTAACCACGGGACATCGGAACACTGAAGCTTCCTTT. Translation gives CASSLTTGHRNTEASF.

As for this clonotype: A much bigger clone sits one base away, suggesting this may be a read error. The gene calls are TRBV29-1 and TRBJ2-3; D may be TRBD1 or TRBD2 (5 bases each). CDR1 SQVTM and CDR2 ANQGSEA come from the germline V gene. The CDR3 contains 13 residues. The chain's CDR3 is CCWSGPITDTQYF. For the CDR3, the DNA is TGCTGCTGGTCGGGGCCCATAACAGATACGCAGTATTTT.

In this sample, this clonotype turned up many times. This chain joins TRBV12-3 or TRBV12-4 and TRBJ2-1, with 12 bases fitting TRBD2. Trimming at V came to 5 bases and at J to 0 bases, leaving 8 bases not matched to a gene. This CDR3 comprises 18 residues. CDR3 loop: CASSILAGGSLSYNEQFF. The CDR3 DNA sequence: TGTGCCAGCAGTATACTAGCGGGAGGTTCCCTCTCCTACAATGAGCAGTTCTTC.

This clonotype was detected ten times or more. The chain has TRBV13 and TRBJ2-7, with D tentatively TRBD1 or TRBD2 (5 bases each). The V gene's germline CDR1 is PRHDT and CDR2 FYEKMQ (reference sequence). Trimming cost V 3 bases and J 2 bases, with 17 bases left between them. This CDR3 is 16 amino acids long. This CDR3 is CASSFMRSWGTYEQYF. CDR3 DNA: TGTGCCAGCAGCTTCATGAGGTCTTGGGGGACCTACGAGCAGTACTTC.

This clonotype was seen repeatedly, ten times or more. The gene calls are TRBV27 and TRBJ2-1, with no clear D. The CDR3 runs to 16 residues. The V and J ends lost 5 bases and 0 bases respectively, with 14 bases between them. CDR1 is MNHEY, CDR2 SMNVEV, per germline (reference sequence). For the CDR3, the DNA is TGTGCCAGCAGTCCCTTCCGTTCGAGCTCCTACAATGAGCAGTTCTTC. Its translation: CASSPFRSSSYNEQFF.

In regard to this clonotype: This may come from a read error, since a much larger clone is one base off. This chain's CDR3 is CATSDLAGVYNEQFF. CDR3 in DNA: TGTGCCACCAGTGATTTGGCGGGAGTCTACAATGAGCAGTTCTTC. V is TRBV24-1 and J is TRBJ2-1, with TRBD2 matching over 7 bases. The trim removed 0 bases at V and 3 bases at J, leaving 1 base unmatched. The germline V gene encodes CDR1 KGHDR and CDR2 SFDVKD. This CDR3 has 15 amino acids.